This TCR beta chain was found in a study of cytomegalovirus exposure and HLA in healthy donors. It was with 60 Vbeta and 13 Jbeta primers that the PCR ran. Using immunoSEQ multiplex PCR, the repertoire was profiled, and TCRdb retains in-frame clones only, with some absent. Of around 190,000 clones in the sample, roughly 74% were seen once. Regarding this clone: The antigen remains undetermined.

Germline lookup yields CDR1 SGHVS and CDR2 FQNEAQ. Deletions cut 4 bases from V and 3 bases from J, with 16 bases between. CDR3 length: 16 residues. Findings of the study overall: HLA-A and HLA-B allele assignments for most subjects were reportedly predicted accurately using TCR beta sequences.

The sequence was obtained from a woman younger than 45 in good health and CMV-seropositive. Sequenced material: PBMCs. The gene calls are TRBV7-8 and TRBJ2-1; a weak D match, TRBD1 (6 bases). CDR3 in DNA: TGTGCCAGCAGCTCCTTGGACAGACCCTACTACAATGAGCAGTTCTTC. It specifies CASSSLDRPYYNEQFF.